This entry lists 16 T cell receptor beta chains sequenced from one sample in a study of T cell responses to AZD1222 COVID-19 vaccine. Only in-frame clones appear in the TCRdb table, and some are missing; sequencing was by immunoSEQ multiplex PCR. Here the sample spans some 110,000 clones, around nine tenths being singletons. The starting material was peripheral blood, obtained on day 0 of AZD1222 vaccination. The receptors shown here come from an adult in good health.

The rearrangement links TRBV9 to TRBJ1-1; possible D gene TRBD1, 6 bases. Trimming removed 4 bases from V and 1 base from J, with 20 bases in between. The germline V gene has CDR1 SGDLS and CDR2 YYNGEE. The CDR3 sequence is 17 residues long. The CDR3 coding sequence is TGTGCCAGCAGCCCCACTGGACAGCGAGGGTGGAACACTGAAGCTTTCTTT. It codes for CASSPTGQRGWNTEAFF.

This clone was seen a handful of times. The chain uses TRBV7-8 and TRBJ1-5, with TRBD1 as a possible D gene (5 bases). The CDR3 is 14 amino acids. V was cut by 4 bases and J by 5 bases, with 12 bases left in between. CDR1 and CDR2 from the germline V gene are SGHVS and FQNEAQ. CDR3 DNA sequence: TGTGCCAGCAGCTACCTAGAACAGGATCAGCCCCAGCATTTT. It specifies CASSYLEQDQPQHF.

This rearrangement joins TRBV4-1 to TRBJ2-3, with TRBD2 matching over 10 bases. CDR1 and CDR2 from the germline V gene are MGHRA and YSYEKL. J lost 3 bases, V lost 4 bases, and 4 bases had no gene match. The CDR3 is 15 residues long. The CDR3 nucleotides read TGCGCCAGCAGCCGGGGACTAGCGCAGACAGATACGCAGTATTTT. It codes for CASSRGLAQTDTQYF.

The chain recombines TRBV19 with TRBJ1-2, with a possible D match to TRBD1 (6 bases). The CDR3 is 14 amino acids. Germline CDR1 reads LNHDA; CDR2 reads SQIVND (reference sequence). V lost 6 bases and J lost 2, with 13 bases in between. CDR3: CASRDGGENYGYTF. CDR3 nucleotides: TGTGCCAGTAGAGATGGGGGCGAAAACTATGGCTACACCTTC.

The genes are TRBV10-2 and TRBJ1-2; 8 nucleotides match TRBD1. Germline CDR1 and CDR2: WSHSY and SAAADI. Trimming cost V 2 bases and J 4 bases; bases outside gene matches: 9. CDR3 length: 16 amino acids. The CDR3 nucleotides read TGCGCCAGCAGTGAGACCGGACAGGGAGGAGTCTATGGCTACACCTTC. The encoded protein is CASSETGQGGVYGYTF.

Note on this clone: One junction end does not reproduce the germline sequence, and a read error may be involved. The chain has TRBV2 and TRBJ1-6; D might be TRBD1 (6 bases). CDR3 length equals 15 residues. CDR1 and CDR2 (germline): SNHLY, FYNNEI. CDR3 in DNA: TGTGCCAGCAGAGAAGAACAGGGAAGGGATTCACCCCTCCACTTT. Its protein is CASREEQGRDSPLHF. The full variable domain, in which reference TRBV2 and TRBJ1-6 provide the parts outside the CDR3, is EPEVTQTPSHQVTQMGQEVILRCVPISNHLYFYWYRQILGQKVEFLVSFYNNEISEKSEIFDDQFSVERPDGSNFTLKIRSTKLEDSAMYFCASREEQGRDSPLHFGNGTRLTVT.

In this sample, this clone turned up once. This chain connects TRBV19 to TRBJ1-5; D not certain. With 8 bases removed from V and 0 bases from J, the gap between germline ends came to 8 bases. CDR1 and CDR2 from the germline V gene are LNHDA and SQIVND (reference sequence). This CDR3 contains 13 residues. In DNA, the CDR3 is TGTGCCAGTGGATCGGTTAGCAATCAGCCCCAGCATTTT. This codes for CASGSVSNQPQHF. Full variable domain (remainder filled in from reference TRBV19 and TRBJ1-5): DGGITQSPKYLFRKEGQNVTLSCEQNLNHDAMYWYRQDPGQGLRLIYYSQIVNDFQKGDIAEGYSVSREKKESFPLTVTSAQKNPTAFYLCASGSVSNQPQHFGDGTRLSIL.

DNA of the CDR3: TGTGCCAGCACCCCACCCGGGAGGGCTTATGGCTACACCTTC. As protein: CASTPPGRAYGYTF. The gene calls are TRBV9 and TRBJ1-2, with D unresolved. V was shortened by 6 bases and J by 5 bases, with 17 bases between the two germline ends. Germline CDR1 and CDR2: SGDLS and YYNGEE. The CDR3 extends over 14 amino acids.

The chain recombines TRBV11-3 with TRBJ1-1; D is undetermined. The germline CDR1 and CDR2 sequences are SGHNT and YENEEA. The V and J ends lost 2 bases and 1 base respectively, with 8 bases between them. The CDR3 runs 14 residues. The CDR3 DNA is TGTGCCAGCAGCTTAACAGTCGGGAACACTGAAGCTTTCTTT. This translates into CASSLTVGNTEAFF.

This clone showed up just once. The chain combines TRBV12-3 or TRBV12-4 with TRBJ1-2; D remains ambiguous. V lost 6 bases and J 6 bases, leaving 11 bases between the germline ends. The CDR3 has 12 amino acids. CDR3 bases: TGTGCCAGCAGCCCACACGGGAATGGCTACACCTTC. Protein: CASSPHGNGYTF.

V usage is TRBV9 and J usage is TRBJ1-4; D remains unclear. Germline assignment: CDR1 SGDLS and CDR2 YYNGEE. This CDR3 contains 16 residues. V gave up 3 bases and J gave up 4 bases, with 16 bases separating them. The CDR3 coding sequence is TGTGCCAGCAGCGCAAGGCCCATCGGTGGTAATGAAAAACTGTTTTTT. Amino acid sequence: CASSARPIGGNEKLFF. The variable domain in full, completed from reference TRBV9 and TRBJ1-4, reads DSGVTQTPKHLITATGQRVTLRCSPRSGDLSVYWYQQSLDQGLQFLIQYYNGEERAKGNILERFSAQQFPDLHSELNLSSLELGDSALYFCASSARPIGGNEKLFFGSGTQLSVL.

The chain employs TRBV4-2 and TRBJ1-5; possible D gene TRBD1, 6 bases. CDR1 LGHNA and CDR2 YNFKEQ come from the germline V gene. The CDR3 runs to 17 residues. Trimming removed 4 bases at V and 4 bases at J, with 20 bases between. The CDR3 nucleotides read TGTGCCAGCAGCCCCACGGGGGGGGCGATTTGGAATCAGCCCCAGCATTTT. Encoded protein: CASSPTGGAIWNQPQHF.

This chain uses TRBV5-5 with TRBJ2-7, with 8 nucleotides matching TRBD1. V was clipped by 0 bases and J by 3 bases; unmatched bases: 5. Germline V gives CDR1 SGHKS, CDR2 YYEKEE (reference sequence). This CDR3 is built from 15 residues. The CDR3, as DNA: TGTGCCAGCAGCTTGGGGACAGGGCCCATCTACGAGCAGTACTTC. Its translation: CASSLGTGPIYEQYF.

The chain uses TRBV5-1 and TRBJ1-6, with a tentative D call TRBD1 (5 bases). Trimming left V 2 bases short and J 9 bases short, with 15 bases between. The CDR3 length is 15 residues. Germline assignment: CDR1 SGHRS and CDR2 YFSETQ. CDR3 loop: CASSLTGTPGSPLHF. CDR3 nucleotides: TGCGCCAGCAGCTTAACAGGAACCCCGGGTTCACCCCTCCACTTT. The full variable domain, its missing parts supplied by reference TRBV5-1 and TRBJ1-6, is KAGVTQTPRYLIKTRGQQVTLSCSPISGHRSVSWYQQTPGQGLQFLFEYFSETQRNKGNFPGRFSGRQFSNSRSEMNVSTLELGDSALYLCASSLTGTPGSPLHFGNGTRLTVT.

CDR3 DNA sequence: TGTGCCAGCAGTTATAGCCTAGCGGGGGGGCAGGATGAGCAGTTCTTC. Residues: CASSYSLAGGQDEQFF. The chain carries TRBV6-2 or TRBV6-3 and TRBJ2-1; 12 positions agree with TRBD2. The V and J ends lost 3 bases and 8 bases, in that order; junction bases with no gene match: 8. The CDR3 spans 16 residues. From germline, CDR1 is MNHEY and CDR2 SVGEGT.

This clone has a handful of counts. This chain connects TRBV4-1 to TRBJ1-3; D remains ambiguous. V lost 6 bases and J 2 bases, leaving 11 bases between the germline ends. There are 14 residues in the CDR3. Germline lookup yields CDR1 MGHRA and CDR2 YSYEKL. The CDR3 DNA is TGCGCCAGCAGAACAACCCGGGCTGGAAACACCATATATTTT. Its translation: CASRTTRAGNTIYF.